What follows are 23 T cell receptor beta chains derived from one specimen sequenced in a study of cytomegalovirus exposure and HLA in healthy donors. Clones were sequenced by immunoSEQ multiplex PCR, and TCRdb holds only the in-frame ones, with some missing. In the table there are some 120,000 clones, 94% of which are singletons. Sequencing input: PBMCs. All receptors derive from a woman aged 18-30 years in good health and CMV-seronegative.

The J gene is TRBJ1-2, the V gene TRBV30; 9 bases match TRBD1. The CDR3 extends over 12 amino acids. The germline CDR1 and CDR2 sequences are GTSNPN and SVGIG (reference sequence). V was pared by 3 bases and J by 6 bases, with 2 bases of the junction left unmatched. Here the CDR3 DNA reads TGTGCCTGGAGCGGGACAGGGCATGGCTACACCTTC. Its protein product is CAWSGTGHGYTF.

The DNA of the CDR3 is TGTGCCAGCAGTTACGGGGGCAGGGCTTACGAGCAGTACTTC. Amino acid sequence: CASSYGGRAYEQYF. The gene calls are TRBV6-5 and TRBJ2-7; possibly TRBD1 for D (6 bases). The CDR3 has 14 residues. V was clipped by 2 bases and J by 4 bases, with 12 bases between them. The germline V gene has CDR1 MNHEY and CDR2 SVGAGI.

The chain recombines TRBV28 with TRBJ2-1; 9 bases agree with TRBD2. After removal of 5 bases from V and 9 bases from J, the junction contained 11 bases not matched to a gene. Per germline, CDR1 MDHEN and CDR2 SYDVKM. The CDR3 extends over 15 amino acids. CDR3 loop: CASSPGGGRASEQFF. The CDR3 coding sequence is TGTGCCAGCAGTCCCGGGGGCGGGAGGGCCAGTGAGCAGTTCTTC.

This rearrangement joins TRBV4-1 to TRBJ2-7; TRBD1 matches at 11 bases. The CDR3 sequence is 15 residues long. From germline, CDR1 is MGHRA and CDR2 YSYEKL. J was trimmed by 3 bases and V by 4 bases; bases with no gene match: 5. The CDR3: CASSRTGGLLYEQYF. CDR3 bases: TGCGCCAGCAGCCGGACAGGGGGCCTCCTCTACGAGCAGTACTTC.

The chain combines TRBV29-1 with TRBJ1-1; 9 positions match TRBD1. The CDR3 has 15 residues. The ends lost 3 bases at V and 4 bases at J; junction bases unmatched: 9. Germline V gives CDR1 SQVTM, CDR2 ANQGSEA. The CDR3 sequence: CSVDATGQGSTEAFF. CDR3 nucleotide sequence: TGCAGCGTTGACGCAACTGGACAGGGGAGCACTGAAGCTTTCTTT.

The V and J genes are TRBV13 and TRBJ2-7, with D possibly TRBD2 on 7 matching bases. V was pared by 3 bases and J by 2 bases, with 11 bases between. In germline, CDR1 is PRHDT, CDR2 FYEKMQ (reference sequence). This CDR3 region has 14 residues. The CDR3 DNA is TGTGCCAGCAGCTTGGGAGGGGGGGCCTACGAGCAGTACTTC. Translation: CASSLGGGAYEQYF.

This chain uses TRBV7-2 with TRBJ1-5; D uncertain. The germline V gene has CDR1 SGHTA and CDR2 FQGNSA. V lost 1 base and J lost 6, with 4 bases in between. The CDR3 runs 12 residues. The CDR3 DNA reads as TGTGCCAGCAGCTTAGACACTCAGCCCCAGCATTTT. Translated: CASSLDTQPQHF.

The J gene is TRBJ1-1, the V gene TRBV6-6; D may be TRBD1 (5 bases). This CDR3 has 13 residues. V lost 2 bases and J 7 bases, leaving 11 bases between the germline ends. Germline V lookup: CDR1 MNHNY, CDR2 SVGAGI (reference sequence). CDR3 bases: TGTGCCAGCAGTTACATAGACAGCGATGAAGCTTTCTTT. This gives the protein CASSYIDSDEAFF.

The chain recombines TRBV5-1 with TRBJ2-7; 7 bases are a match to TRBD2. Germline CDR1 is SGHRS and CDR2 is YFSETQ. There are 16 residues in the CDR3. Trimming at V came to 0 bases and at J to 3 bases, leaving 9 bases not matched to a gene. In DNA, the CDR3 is TGCGCCAGCAGCTTGGTCACCGGGGACTACCTCTACGAGCAGTACTTC. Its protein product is CASSLVTGDYLYEQYF.

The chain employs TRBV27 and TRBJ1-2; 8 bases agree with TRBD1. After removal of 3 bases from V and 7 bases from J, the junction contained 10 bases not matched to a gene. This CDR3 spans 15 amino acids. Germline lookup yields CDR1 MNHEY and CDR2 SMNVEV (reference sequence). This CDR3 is CASSLRAGGLGGYTF. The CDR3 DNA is TGTGCCAGCAGTTTGAGGGCAGGGGGCTTGGGTGGCTACACCTTC.

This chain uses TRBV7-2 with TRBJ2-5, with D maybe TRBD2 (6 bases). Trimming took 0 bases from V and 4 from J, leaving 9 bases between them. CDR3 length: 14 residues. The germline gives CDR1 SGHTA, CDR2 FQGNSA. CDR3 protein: CASSLAGRRETQYF. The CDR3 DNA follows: TGTGCCAGCAGCTTAGCGGGGAGGCGAGAGACCCAGTACTTC.

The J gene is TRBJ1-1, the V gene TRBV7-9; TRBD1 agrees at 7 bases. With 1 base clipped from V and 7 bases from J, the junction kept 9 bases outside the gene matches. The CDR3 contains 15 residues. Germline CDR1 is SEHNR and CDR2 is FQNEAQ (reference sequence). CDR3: CASSLGSGQASEAFF. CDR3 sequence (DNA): TGTGCCAGCAGCTTAGGGTCCGGACAGGCAAGTGAAGCTTTCTTT.

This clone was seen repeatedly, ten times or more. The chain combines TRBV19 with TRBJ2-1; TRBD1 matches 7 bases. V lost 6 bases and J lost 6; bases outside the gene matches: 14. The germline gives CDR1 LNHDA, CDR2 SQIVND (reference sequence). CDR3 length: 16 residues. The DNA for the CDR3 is TGTGCCAGTAGCATGGGACAGTTTGGGAACTCCAATGAGCAGTTCTTC. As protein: CASSMGQFGNSNEQFF.

CDR3 DNA sequence: TGTGCCAGCAGCACCTTGACTAGCGGGGGGGCTGGAGATACGCAGTATTTT. Amino acid sequence: CASSTLTSGGAGDTQYF. The V and J genes are TRBV5-4 and TRBJ2-3; the match to TRBD2 covers 14 bases. The CDR3 loop spans 17 amino acids. CDR1 is SGHNT and CDR2 is YYREEE in the germline V gene (reference sequence). The ends lost 4 bases at V and 5 bases at J; junction bases unmatched: 9.

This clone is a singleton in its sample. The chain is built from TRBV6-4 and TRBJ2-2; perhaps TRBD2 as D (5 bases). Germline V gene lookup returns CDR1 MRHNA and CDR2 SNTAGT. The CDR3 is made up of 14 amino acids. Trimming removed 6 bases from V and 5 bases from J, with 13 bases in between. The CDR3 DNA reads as TGTGCCAGCAGAACCAAACCGGGAACCGGGGAGCTGTTTTTT. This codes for CASRTKPGTGELFF.

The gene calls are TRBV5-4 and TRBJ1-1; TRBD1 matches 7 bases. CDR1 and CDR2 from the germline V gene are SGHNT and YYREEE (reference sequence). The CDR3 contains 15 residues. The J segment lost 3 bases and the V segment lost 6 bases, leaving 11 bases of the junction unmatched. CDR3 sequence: CASTKQGRIHTEAFF. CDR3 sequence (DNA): TGTGCCAGCACCAAACAGGGGAGGATCCACACTGAAGCTTTCTTT.

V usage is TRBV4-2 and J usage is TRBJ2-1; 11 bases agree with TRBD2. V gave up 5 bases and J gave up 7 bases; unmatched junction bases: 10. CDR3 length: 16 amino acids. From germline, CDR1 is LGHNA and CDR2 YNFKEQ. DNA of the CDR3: TGTGCCAGCAGCTCGCTAGCGGGAGGAACGGCAAATGAGCAGTTCTTC. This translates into CASSSLAGGTANEQFF.

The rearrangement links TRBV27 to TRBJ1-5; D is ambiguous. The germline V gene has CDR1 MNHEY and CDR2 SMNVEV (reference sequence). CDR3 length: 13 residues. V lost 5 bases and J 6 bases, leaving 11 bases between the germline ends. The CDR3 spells CASSRREGQPQHF. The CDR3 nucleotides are TGTGCCAGCAGTAGGAGGGAAGGTCAGCCCCAGCATTTT.

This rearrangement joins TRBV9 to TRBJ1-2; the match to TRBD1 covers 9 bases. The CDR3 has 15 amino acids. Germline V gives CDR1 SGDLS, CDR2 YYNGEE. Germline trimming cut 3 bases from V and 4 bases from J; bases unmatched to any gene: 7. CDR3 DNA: TGTGCCAGCAGCGACCGGACAGGGGAGGGCTATGGCTACACCTTC. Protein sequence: CASSDRTGEGYGYTF. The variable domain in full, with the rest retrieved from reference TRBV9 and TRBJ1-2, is DSGVTQTPKHLITATGQRVTLRCSPRSGDLSVYWYQQSLDQGLQFLIQYYNGEERAKGNILERFSAQQFPDLHSELNLSSLELGDSALYFCASSDRTGEGYGYTFGSGTRLTVV.

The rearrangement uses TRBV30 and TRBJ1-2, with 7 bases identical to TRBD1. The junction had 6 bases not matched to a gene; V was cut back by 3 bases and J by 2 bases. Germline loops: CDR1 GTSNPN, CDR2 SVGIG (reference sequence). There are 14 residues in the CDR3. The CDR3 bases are TGTGCCTGGAGCCCGGACAGGCGGAACTATGGCTACACCTTC. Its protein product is CAWSPDRRNYGYTF. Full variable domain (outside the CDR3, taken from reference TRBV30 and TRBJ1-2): SQTIHQWPATLVQPVGSPLSLECTVEGTSNPNLYWYRQAAGRGLQLLFYSVGIGQISSEVPQNLSASRPQDRQFILSSKKLLLSDSGFYLCAWSPDRRNYGYTFGSGTRLTVV.

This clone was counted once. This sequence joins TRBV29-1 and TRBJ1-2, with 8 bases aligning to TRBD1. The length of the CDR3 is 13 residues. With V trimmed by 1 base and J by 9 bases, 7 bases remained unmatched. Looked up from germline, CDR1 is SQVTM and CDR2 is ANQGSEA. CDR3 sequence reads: CSVEGGQGSRYTF. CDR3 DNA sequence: TGCAGCGTTGAAGGCGGACAGGGAAGTCGCTACACCTTC.

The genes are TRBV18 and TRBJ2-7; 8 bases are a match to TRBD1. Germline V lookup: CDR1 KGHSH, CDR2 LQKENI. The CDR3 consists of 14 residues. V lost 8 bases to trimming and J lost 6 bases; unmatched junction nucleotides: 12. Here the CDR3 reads CASTGQEGPLEQYF. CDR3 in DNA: TGTGCCAGCACGGGACAGGAGGGACCTCTCGAGCAGTACTTC.

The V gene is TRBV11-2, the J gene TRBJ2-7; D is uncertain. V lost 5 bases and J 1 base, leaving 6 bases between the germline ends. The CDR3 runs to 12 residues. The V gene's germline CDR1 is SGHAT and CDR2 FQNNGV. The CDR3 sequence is CASSPTSYEQYF. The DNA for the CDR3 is TGTGCCAGCAGCCCTACTTCCTACGAGCAGTACTTC.